One sample yielded the 10 T cell receptor beta chains listed below, sequenced in a study of technical replicates of blood from a handful of donors. Sequencing used immunoSEQ multiplex PCR; TCRdb keeps in-frame clones, though not all of them. The sample lists tens of thousands of clones; 80% to 90% were seen once. Input material: PBMCs. The receptors were sampled from a human donor in good health. Some clones in this sample may be carry-over from other donors' samples.

This rearrangement joins TRBV27 to TRBJ2-1; D perhaps matches TRBD2 (6 bases). The CDR3 is 17 residues long. The V gene lost 5 bases and the J gene lost 7 bases, with 24 bases spanning the gap. The germline V gene has CDR1 MNHEY and CDR2 SMNVEV (reference sequence). This CDR3 is CASSPLPGREPKNEQFF. Here the CDR3 DNA reads TGTGCCAGCAGTCCTTTGCCGGGACGGGAGCCCAAAAATGAGCAGTTCTTC.

Here the CDR3 DNA reads TGTGCCACCAGCAGAAAGGTGGGACAAAAAAGCTCCTACGAGCAGTACTTC. Amino acids: CATSRKVGQKSSYEQYF. This chain joins TRBV15 and TRBJ2-7; D possibly corresponds to TRBD1 (6 bases). This CDR3 has 17 residues. Germline CDR1 and CDR2: LNHNV and YYDKDF (reference sequence). Trimming took off 2 bases at V and 0 bases at J, with 17 bases between the two ends.

The J gene is TRBJ2-7, the V gene TRBV4-3; D perhaps matches TRBD1 (5 bases). This CDR3 is built from 13 residues. Germline V CDR1 and CDR2: LGHNA, YSLEER. Trimming stripped 4 bases from V and 4 bases from J, with 11 bases between. This CDR3 is CASSPGLGYEQYF. CDR3 coding DNA: TGCGCCAGCAGCCCAGGGTTGGGGTACGAGCAGTACTTC.

This sequence joins TRBV11-2 and TRBJ2-2, with D maybe TRBD1 (5 bases). Trimming took off 5 bases at V and 6 bases at J, with 10 bases between the two ends. Per germline, CDR1 SGHAT and CDR2 FQNNGV. CDR3 length: 13 amino acids. The CDR3 DNA sequence: TGTGCCAGCAGCCCAGGGTTTTCCGGGGAGCTGTTTTTT. Its protein product is CASSPGFSGELFF. Looking up the rest from reference TRBV11-2 and TRBJ2-2 gives the full variable domain: EAGVAQSPRYKIIEKRQSVAFWCNPISGHATLYWYQQILGQGPKLLIQFQNNGVVDDSQLPKDRFSAERLKGVDSTLKIQPAKLEDSAVYLCASSPGFSGELFFGEGSRLTVL.

This clone was counted once. Here the CDR3 DNA reads TGTGCCAGCAGCAAACCCGGGGGCAGCGGGAGTAATGAGCAGTTCTTC. This encodes CASSKPGGSGSNEQFF. J is TRBJ2-1 and V is TRBV7-8; 8 bases line up with TRBD2. The germline V gene encodes CDR1 SGHVS and CDR2 FQNEAQ. The CDR3 runs to 16 residues. Unmatched junction bases numbered 13, after V lost 5 bases and J lost 7 bases.

The chain has TRBV19 and TRBJ1-1; D might be TRBD1 (5 bases). V was clipped by 5 bases and J by 3 bases, with 19 bases between them. The CDR3 extends over 16 amino acids. Germline V gives CDR1 LNHDA, CDR2 SQIVND (reference sequence). The CDR3 bases are TGTGCCAGTAGTCGATGGGGCAGGGTAGAGGACACTGAAGCTTTCTTT. Encoded protein: CASSRWGRVEDTEAFF.

The chain carries TRBV30 and TRBJ1-2, with 9 positions matching TRBD1. This CDR3 region has 12 residues. The V gene's germline CDR1 is GTSNPN and CDR2 SVGIG (reference sequence). V lost 2 bases to trimming and J lost 7 bases; unmatched junction nucleotides: 2. CDR3 in amino acids: CAWSTGGGGYTF. The CDR3 bases are TGTGCCTGGAGTACAGGGGGCGGTGGCTACACCTTC.

V and J are TRBV7-2 and TRBJ2-3; D remains unclear. V was pared by 1 base and J by 1 base, with 6 bases between. Germline CDR1 is SGHTA and CDR2 is FQGNSA. The CDR3 loop spans 14 amino acids. In DNA form, the CDR3 reads TGTGCCAGCAGCTTAGACAGCCGCACAGATACGCAGTATTTT. Translating gives CASSLDSRTDTQYF. Filled out from reference TRBV7-2 and TRBJ2-3, the complete variable domain reads GAGVSQSPSNKVTEKGKDVELRCDPISGHTALYWYRQSLGQGLEFLIYFQGNSAPDKSGLPSDRFSAERTGGSVSTLTIQRTQQEDSAVYLCASSLDSRTDTQYFGPGTRLTVL.

This chain's CDR3 is CASSQTTLGQRYGEQFF. In DNA form, the CDR3 reads TGTGCCAGCAGCCAAACTACCTTAGGACAGCGATACGGTGAGCAGTTCTTC. The chain combines TRBV4-2 with TRBJ2-1; weak D call: TRBD1 (6 bases). Germline-derived CDR1 and CDR2 are LGHNA and YNFKEQ. V was shortened by 2 bases and J by 9 bases, with 23 bases between the two germline ends. This CDR3 has 17 residues.

The CDR3 nucleotides are TGCGCCAGCAGCCCACAGACAGGGTATGGCTACACCTTC. Translation: CASSPQTGYGYTF. The chain uses TRBV5-1 and TRBJ1-2, with 7 bases lining up with TRBD1. The germline CDR1 and CDR2 sequences are SGHRS and YFSETQ. This CDR3 is built from 13 residues. V shed 4 bases, J shed 5 bases, and the junction held 5 bases outside the gene matches.